This T cell receptor beta chain was captured in a study of blood T cell repertoires in COVID-19. Study information: PBMCs, B-cell-depleted T cells, or T cells were the source of the cDNA or gDNA that made up the material.

CDR3 size: 15 residues. Trimming took 6 bases from V and 2 from J, leaving 14 bases between them. Germline V gives CDR1 ENHRY, CDR2 SYGVKD. Original data processing: The authors estimated nucleated cell counts from reference gene primer amplification. The repertoire was sequenced with immunoSEQ multiplex PCR; TCRdb's copy has only in-frame clones and lacks some. For V, J and clone size, that table is used; D and trimming come from the DNA. The table has 120,000 to 150,000 clones, around 84% seen once. The receptor was derived from a woman aged 55-69 years with acute or convalescent COVID-19. The V call is TRBV10-3, the J call TRBJ2-1; the D gene is possibly TRBD1 (6 bases). The sequenced material came from peripheral blood. The CDR3 DNA reads as TGTGCCATCAGACGAGGACAGCAGGCCTACAATGAGCAGTTCTTC. This translates into CAIRRGQQAYNEQFF.